These T cell receptor beta chains were read from a single sample in a study of cytomegalovirus exposure and HLA in healthy donors. Clones were read by immunoSEQ multiplex PCR, and TCRdb kept only the in-frame ones, dropping some. The data show over 95,000 clones, over 75% seen once. Material for sequencing was PBMCs. The source is a man between 40 and 49 years old in good health and CMV-seropositive. CDR3s include the opening cysteine and the closing phenylalanine or tryptophan. D genes are given only for firm matches. Clone size is shown for a subset of rows, as once, few, many or a class of expanded clone.

>TRBV28|TRBD1|once|16
CASSLNYRGRGNTIYF
>TRBV11-1|TRBD2|.|19
CASSLERGLAGARTDTQYF
>TRBV7-6|TRBD2|.|15
CASSVLAERTDTQYF
>TRBV6-5|.|.|16
CASSYSSRGGNQPQHF
>TRBV4-1|.|.|16
CASSQAVGGYNSPLHF
>TRBV7-3|.|.|13
CASSFGGEETQYF
>TRBV10-1|.|.|12
CASSDTHYEQYF
>TRBV2|TRBD1|.|17
CASIEAETGVMNTEAFF
>TRBV28|.|.|16
CASSLRVSATNEKLFF
>TRBV29-1|.|.|12
CSVWSAGNEQFF
>TRBV18|TRBD2|.|16
CASSLRLAGGTDTQYF
>TRBV19|TRBD1|.|15
CASSPGQGVGYEQYF
>TRBV4-2|.|few|17
CASSQAGGTAASDTQYF
>TRBV2|.|.|16
CASRGQRGGEGEKLFF
>TRBV4-1|TRBD1|.|16
CASSQVQGSGADTQYF
>TRBV4-3|.|.|16
CASSQDSSGANTEAFF
>TRBV25-1|.|.|16
CASSDPSATGVDTQYF
>TRBV25-1|.|.|14
CASSATLATDTQYF
>TRBV5-4|TRBD1|.|19
CASSRYEGQYRYSTDTQYF
>TRBV19|TRBD1|few|16
CASSNDRGPSGYGYTF
>TRBV5-1|.|.|13
CASSLSNQETQYF
>TRBV7-9|TRBD2|few|16
CASSATSGATTDTQYF
>TRBV27|.|once|15
CASSPLGALGNEQFF
>TRBV6-1|TRBD2|.|12
CASSEGTSRQFF
>TRBV9|.|.|16
CASSAFDSTINEKLFF
>TRBV29-1|TRBD1|.|14
CSVGTGGEGNTIYF
>TRBV7-2|TRBD2|once|15
CASSLSGGAYNEQFF
>TRBV10-2|.|.|13
CASSTGKNTEAFF
>TRBV19|TRBD1|.|15
CASTSGDRADYEQYF
>TRBV28|TRBD1|once|16
CASSLRQGDSNQPQHF
>TRBV5-1|.|.|18
CASSSVGEGGPMNTEAFF
>TRBV19|.|.|14
CASSAGLRSDTQYF
>TRBV9|.|.|16
CASSTSLEGLNTEAFF
>TRBV7-2|.|few|14
CASSSKQGKETQYF
>TRBV28|TRBD1|.|14
CASSSRQGGTPLHF
>TRBV19|TRBD1|.|14
CASSMVAGGLPQHF
>TRBV29-1|.|.|11
CSVGLNQKAFF
>TRBV28|TRBD1|once|16
CASSPTGGLGTDTQYF
>TRBV18|.|.|13
CASSPGVQETQYF
>TRBV9|TRBD2|once|15
CASSVSLAGNYEQYF
>TRBV4-1|TRBD1|.|16
CASSRLGTGVSYEQYF
>TRBV6-6|.|few|14
CASSEGPSGNTIYF
>TRBV5-5|TRBD1|.|19
CASSLRGLLSGQGWYEQYF
>TRBV7-2|TRBD1|.|15
CASSIRQGTLSPLHF
>TRBV9|TRBD2|.|15
CASSATSGSSYEQYF
>TRBV28|TRBD1|.|15
CASSPGTGGTGELFF
>TRBV9|.|.|16
CASSASLGGFDEKLFF
>TRBV2|TRBD1|.|13
CASVRQGLDTQYF
>TRBV29-1|.|.|15
CSVLSPRGGVDEQYF
>TRBV4-1|TRBD1|.|15
CASSQEGTGASPLHF